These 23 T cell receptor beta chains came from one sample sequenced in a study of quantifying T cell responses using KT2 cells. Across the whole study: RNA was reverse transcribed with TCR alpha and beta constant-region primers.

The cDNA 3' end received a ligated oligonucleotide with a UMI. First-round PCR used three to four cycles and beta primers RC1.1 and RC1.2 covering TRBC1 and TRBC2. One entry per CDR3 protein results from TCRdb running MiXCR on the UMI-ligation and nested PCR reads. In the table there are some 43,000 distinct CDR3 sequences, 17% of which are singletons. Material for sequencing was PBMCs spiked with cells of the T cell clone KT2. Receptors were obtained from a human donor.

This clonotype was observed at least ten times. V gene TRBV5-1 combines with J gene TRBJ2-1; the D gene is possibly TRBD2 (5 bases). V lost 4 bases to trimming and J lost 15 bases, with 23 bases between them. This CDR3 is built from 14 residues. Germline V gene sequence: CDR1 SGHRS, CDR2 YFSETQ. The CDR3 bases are TGCGCCAGCAGCCCCGGGCAGGCCGGTGGCCTAGCGTTCTTC. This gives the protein CASSPGQAGGLAFF.

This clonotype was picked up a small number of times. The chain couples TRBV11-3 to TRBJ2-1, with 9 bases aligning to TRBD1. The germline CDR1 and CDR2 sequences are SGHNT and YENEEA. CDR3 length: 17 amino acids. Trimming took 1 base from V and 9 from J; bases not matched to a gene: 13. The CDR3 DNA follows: TGTGCCAGCAGCTTAGGTAGGGACAGGGCGGGACCCACTGAGCAGTTCTTC. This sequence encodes CASSLGRDRAGPTEQFF.

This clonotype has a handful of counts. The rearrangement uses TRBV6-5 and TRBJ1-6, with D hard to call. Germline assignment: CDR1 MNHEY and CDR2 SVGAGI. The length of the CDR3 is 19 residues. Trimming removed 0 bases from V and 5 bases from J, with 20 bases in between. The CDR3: CASSYSRGRAVSDNSPLHF. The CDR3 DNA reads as TGTGCCAGCAGTTACTCGCGAGGAAGGGCGGTCTCGGATAATTCACCCCTCCACTTT.

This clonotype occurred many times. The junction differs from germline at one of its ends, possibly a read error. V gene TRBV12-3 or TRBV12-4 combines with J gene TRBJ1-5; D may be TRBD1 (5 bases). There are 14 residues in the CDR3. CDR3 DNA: TGTGCCAGCAGCGCCGGGGGTAGCGATCAGCCCCAGCATTTT. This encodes CASSAGGSDQPQHF.

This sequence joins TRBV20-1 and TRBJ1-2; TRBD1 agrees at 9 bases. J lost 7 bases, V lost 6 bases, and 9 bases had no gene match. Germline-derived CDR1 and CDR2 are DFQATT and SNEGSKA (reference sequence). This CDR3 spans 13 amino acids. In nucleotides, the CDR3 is TGCAGTGCCTTAAAACAGGGGGCGGCTGGCTACACCTTC. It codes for CSALKQGAAGYTF.

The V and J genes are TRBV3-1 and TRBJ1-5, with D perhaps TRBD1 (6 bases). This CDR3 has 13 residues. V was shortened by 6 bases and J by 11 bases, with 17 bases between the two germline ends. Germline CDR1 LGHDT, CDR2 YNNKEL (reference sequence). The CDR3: CASSPSGGIAQHF. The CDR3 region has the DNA TGTGCCAGCAGTCCCTCTGGGGGCATAGCCCAGCATTTT.

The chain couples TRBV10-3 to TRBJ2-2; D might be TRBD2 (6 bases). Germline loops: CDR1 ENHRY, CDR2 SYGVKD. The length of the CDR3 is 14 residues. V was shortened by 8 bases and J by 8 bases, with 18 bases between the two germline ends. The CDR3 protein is CAIFSGSLPGELFF. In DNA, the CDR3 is TGTGCCATCTTTAGCGGCTCCCTTCCTGGGGAGCTGTTTTTT.

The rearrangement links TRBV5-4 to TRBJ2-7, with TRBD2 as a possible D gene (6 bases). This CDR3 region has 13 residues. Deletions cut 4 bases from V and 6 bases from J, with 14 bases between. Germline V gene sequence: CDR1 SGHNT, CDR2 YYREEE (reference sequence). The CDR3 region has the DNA TGTGCCAGCAGCCCACCCAAGGGAGGCGAGCAGTACTTC. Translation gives CASSPPKGGEQYF.

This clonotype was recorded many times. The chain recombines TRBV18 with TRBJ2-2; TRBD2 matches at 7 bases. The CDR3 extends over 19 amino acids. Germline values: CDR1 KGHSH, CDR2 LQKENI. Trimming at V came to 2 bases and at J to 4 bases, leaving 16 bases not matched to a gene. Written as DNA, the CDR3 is TGTGCCAGCTCACCATTGGCGGGAGCCCGGTCTGTCGGCACCGGGGAGCTGTTTTTT. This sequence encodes CASSPLAGARSVGTGELFF.

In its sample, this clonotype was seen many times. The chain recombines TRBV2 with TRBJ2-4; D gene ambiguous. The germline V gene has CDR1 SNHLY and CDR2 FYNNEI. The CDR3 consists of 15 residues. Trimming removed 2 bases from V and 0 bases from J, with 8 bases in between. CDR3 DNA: TGTGCCAGCAGTGAAATTGGGCTAGCCAAAAACATTCAGTACTTC. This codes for CASSEIGLAKNIQYF.

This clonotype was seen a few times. The CDR3 DNA follows: TGCGCCAGCAGCTTGGGACAGGGCCAGGGGCAGTTCTTC. This translates into CASSLGQGQGQFF. The V call is TRBV5-1, the J call TRBJ2-1; 7 bases map to TRBD1. Trimming cost V 0 bases and J 12 bases; bases outside gene matches: 6. This CDR3 has 13 residues. CDR1 and CDR2 from the germline V gene are SGHRS and YFSETQ.

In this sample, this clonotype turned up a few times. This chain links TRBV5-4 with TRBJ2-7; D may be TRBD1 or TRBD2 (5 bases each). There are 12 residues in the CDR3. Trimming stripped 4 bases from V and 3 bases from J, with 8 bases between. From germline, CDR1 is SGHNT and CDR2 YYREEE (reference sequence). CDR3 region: CASSMRGYEQYF. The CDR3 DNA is TGTGCCAGCAGCATGAGGGGCTACGAGCAGTACTTC.

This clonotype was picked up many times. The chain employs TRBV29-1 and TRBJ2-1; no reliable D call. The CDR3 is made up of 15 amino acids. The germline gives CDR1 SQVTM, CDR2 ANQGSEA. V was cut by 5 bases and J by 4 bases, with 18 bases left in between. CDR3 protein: CSVLPLAGRYNEQFF. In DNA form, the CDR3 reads TGCAGCGTTCTCCCCCTGGCCGGTAGATACAATGAGCAGTTCTTC.

CDR3 DNA: TGTGCCAGCAGTCCTTGGAAGTCCATGAACACTGAAGCTTTCTTT. Amino acids: CASSPWKSMNTEAFF. The chain has TRBV6-2 or TRBV6-3 and TRBJ1-1; D uncertain. Germline V gives CDR1 MNHEY, CDR2 SVGEGT. This CDR3 is 15 amino acids long. V lost 5 bases and J 0 bases, leaving 13 bases between the germline ends.

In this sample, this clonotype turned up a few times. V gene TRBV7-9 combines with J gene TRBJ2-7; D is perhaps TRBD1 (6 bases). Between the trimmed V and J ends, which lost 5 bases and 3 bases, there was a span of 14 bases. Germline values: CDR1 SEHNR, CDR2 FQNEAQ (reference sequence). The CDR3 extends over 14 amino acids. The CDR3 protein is CASSPIDRFYEQYF. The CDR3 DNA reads TGTGCCAGCAGCCCGATAGACAGGTTCTACGAGCAGTACTTC.

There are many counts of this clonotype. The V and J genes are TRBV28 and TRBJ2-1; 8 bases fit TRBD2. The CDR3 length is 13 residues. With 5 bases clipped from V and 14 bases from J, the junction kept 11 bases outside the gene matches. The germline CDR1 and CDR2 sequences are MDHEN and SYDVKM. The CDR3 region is CASSQGLAFNKFF. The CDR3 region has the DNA TGTGCCAGCAGTCAAGGACTAGCTTTTAATAAGTTCTTC.

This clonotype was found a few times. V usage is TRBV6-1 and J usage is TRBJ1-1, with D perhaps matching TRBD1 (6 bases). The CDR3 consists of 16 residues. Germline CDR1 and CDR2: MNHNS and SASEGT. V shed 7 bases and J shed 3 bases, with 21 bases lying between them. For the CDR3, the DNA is TGTGCCAGCACCCATTTTCTTACAGGGATCGACACTGAAGCTTTCTTT. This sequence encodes CASTHFLTGIDTEAFF.

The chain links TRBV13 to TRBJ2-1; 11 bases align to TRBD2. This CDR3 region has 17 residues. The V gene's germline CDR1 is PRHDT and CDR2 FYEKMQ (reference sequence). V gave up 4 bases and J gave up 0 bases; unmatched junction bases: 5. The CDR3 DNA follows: TGTGCCAGCAGCTCGCTAGCGGGGGGCCCCTCCTACAATGAGCAGTTCTTC. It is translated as CASSSLAGGPSYNEQFF.

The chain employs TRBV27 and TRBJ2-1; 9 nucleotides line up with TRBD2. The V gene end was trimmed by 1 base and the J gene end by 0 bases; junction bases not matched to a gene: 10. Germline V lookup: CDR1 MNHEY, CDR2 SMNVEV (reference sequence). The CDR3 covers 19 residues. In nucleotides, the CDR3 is TGTGCCAGCAGTTTATATACTAGCGGGTACCTTCTCTCCTACAATGAGCAGTTCTTC. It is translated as CASSLYTSGYLLSYNEQFF.

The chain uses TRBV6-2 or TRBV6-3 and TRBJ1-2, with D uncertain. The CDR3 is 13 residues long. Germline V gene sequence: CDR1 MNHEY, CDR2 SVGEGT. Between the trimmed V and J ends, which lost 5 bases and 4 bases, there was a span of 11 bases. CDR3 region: CASSEANLYGYTF. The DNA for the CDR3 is TGTGCCAGCAGTGAAGCAAACCTCTATGGCTACACCTTC.

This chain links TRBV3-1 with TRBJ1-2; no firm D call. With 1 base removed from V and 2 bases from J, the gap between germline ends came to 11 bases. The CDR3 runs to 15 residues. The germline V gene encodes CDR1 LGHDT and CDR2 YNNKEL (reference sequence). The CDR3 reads CASSQGSYRNYGYTF. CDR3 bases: TGTGCCAGCAGCCAAGGGTCTTACCGGAACTATGGCTACACCTTC.

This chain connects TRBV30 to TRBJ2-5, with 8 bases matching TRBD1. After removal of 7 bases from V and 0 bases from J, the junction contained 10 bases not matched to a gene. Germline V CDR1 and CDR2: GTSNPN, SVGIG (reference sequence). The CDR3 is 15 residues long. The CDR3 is CALNPDRAYQETQYF. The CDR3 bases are TGTGCCTTGAACCCGGACAGGGCGTACCAAGAGACCCAGTACTTC.

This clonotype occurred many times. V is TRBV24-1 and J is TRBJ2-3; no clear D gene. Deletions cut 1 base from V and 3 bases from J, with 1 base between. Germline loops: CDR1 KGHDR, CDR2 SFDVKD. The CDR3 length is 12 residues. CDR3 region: CATSDFTDTQYF. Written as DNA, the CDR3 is TGTGCCACCAGTGATTTTACAGATACGCAGTATTTT.